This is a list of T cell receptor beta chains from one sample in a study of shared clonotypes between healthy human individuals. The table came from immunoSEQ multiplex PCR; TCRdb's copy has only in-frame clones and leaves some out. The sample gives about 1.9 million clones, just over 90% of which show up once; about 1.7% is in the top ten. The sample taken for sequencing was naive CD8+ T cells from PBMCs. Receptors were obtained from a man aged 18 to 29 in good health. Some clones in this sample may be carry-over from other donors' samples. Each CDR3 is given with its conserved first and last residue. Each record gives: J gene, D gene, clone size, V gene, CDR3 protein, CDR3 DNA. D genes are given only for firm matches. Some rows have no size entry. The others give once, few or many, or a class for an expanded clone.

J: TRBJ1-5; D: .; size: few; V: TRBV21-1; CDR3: CASRIDMTGTSNQPQHF; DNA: TGTGCCAGCAGAATAGATATGACGGGAACCAGCAATCAGCCCCAGCATTTT
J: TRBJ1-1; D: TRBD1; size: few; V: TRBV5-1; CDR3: CASSLNGDRGHPEAFF; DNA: TGCGCCAGCAGCTTGAACGGGGACAGGGGGCACCCTGAAGCTTTCTTT
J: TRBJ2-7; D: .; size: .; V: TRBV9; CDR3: CASSEDSGAYEQYF; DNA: TGTGCCAGCAGCGAGGATTCGGGGGCCTACGAGCAGTACTTC
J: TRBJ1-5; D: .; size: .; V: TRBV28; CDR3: CASSSFSGPSNQPQHF; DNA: TGTGCCAGCAGTTCCTTTTCAGGCCCGAGCAATCAGCCCCAGCATTTT
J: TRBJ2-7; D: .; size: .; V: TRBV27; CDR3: CASSSRGGGAQYF; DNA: TGTGCCAGCAGTTCCCGAGGAGGGGGCGCGCAGTACTTC
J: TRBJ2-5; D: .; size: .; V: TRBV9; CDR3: CASSVYGSEQETQYF; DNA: TGTGCCAGCAGCGTATATGGCAGCGAGCAAGAGACCCAGTACTTC
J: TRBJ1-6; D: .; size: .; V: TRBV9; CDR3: CASREGVGNSPLHF; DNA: TGTGCCAGCAGGGAAGGGGTGGGTAATTCACCCCTCCACTTT
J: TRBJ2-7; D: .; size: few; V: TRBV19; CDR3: CASTCDEQYF; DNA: TGTGCTTCCACCTGCGACGAGCAGTACTTC
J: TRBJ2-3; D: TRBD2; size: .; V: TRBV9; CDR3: CASSTGTSDTDTQYF; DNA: TGTGCCAGCAGCACCGGGACTAGCGACACAGATACGCAGTATTTT
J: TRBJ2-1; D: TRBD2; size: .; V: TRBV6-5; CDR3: CASSQRLAGFYEQFF; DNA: TGTGCCAGCAGCCAACGACTAGCGGGATTCTATGAGCAGTTCTTC